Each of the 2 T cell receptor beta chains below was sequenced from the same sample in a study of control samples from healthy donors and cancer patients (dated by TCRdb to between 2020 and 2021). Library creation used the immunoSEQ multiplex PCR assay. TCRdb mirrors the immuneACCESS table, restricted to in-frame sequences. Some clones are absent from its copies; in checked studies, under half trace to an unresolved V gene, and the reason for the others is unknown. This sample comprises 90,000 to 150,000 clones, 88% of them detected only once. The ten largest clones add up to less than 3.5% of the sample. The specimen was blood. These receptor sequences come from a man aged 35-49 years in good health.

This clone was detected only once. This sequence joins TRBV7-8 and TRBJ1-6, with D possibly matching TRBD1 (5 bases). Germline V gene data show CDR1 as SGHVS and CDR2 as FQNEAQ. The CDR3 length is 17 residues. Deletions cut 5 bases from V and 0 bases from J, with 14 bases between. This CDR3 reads CASSPRPGSSYNSPLHF. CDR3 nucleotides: TGTGCCAGCAGCCCTCGGCCAGGGAGCTCCTATAATTCACCCCTCCACTTT.

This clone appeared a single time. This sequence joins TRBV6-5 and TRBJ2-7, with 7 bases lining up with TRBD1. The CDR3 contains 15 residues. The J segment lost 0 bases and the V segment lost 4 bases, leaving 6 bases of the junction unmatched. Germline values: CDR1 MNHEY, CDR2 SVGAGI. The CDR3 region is CASSSDRFTSYEQYF. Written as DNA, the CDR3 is TGTGCCAGCAGTTCGGACAGGTTCACCTCCTACGAGCAGTACTTC.